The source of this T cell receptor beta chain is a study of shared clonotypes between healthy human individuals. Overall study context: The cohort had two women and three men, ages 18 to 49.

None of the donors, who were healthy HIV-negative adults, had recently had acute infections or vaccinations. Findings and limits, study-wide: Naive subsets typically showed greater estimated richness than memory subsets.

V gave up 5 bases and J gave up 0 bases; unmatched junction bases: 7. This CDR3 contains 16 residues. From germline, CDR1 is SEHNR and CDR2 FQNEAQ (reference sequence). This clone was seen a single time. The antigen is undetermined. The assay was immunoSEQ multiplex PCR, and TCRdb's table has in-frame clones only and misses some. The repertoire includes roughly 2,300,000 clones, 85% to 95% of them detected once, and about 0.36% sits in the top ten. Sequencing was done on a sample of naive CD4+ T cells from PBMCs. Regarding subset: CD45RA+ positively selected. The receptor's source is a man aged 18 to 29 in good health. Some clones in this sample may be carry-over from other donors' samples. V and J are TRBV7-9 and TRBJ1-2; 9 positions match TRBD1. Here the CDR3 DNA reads TGTGCCAGCAGCAGCCGGGACAGGGATCCTAACTATGGCTACACCTTC. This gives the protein CASSSRDRDPNYGYTF.